This passage covers 8 T cell receptor beta chains from one sample sequenced in a study of vaccination and CD4 T cells after COVID-19 (dated by TCRdb to the early 2020s). This specimen's treatment or condition label, per the study, means: approximately 9-day PBMC culture with coronavirus spike peptide pools or control peptides (ViraFEST assay). Which antigens these TCRs recognize remains unknown. The library was made by PCR. TCRdb shows the sequencer as Illumina iSeq 100. DNA from cultured CD4+ T cells was subjected to TCR sequencing with the Oncomine TCR Beta short-read assay at the Johns Hopkins FTIC core. TCRdb itself trimmed the public reads at Q25 with fastp, ran MiXCR and retained productive beta chains. Every CDR3 protein is listed once, alongside the most common genes and DNA of its rows. A total of under 20,000 distinct CDR3 sequences appear in this sample, approximately 50% of them only once. About 4% of the sample goes to the ten largest clones.

The material sequenced was CD4+ T cells from blood, cultured in vitro. Receptor source: a human donor who had recovered from COVID-19.

This clonotype was seen a handful of times. This chain joins TRBV19 and TRBJ1-1; no reliable D call. The CDR3 length is 15 residues. The germline V gene has CDR1 LNHDA and CDR2 SQIVND (reference sequence). V lost 5 bases to trimming and J lost 5 bases, with 18 bases between them. CDR3 DNA: TGTGCCAGTAGTGCTGGTACAGATTTTCGGACTGAAGCTTTCTTT. Translated: CASSAGTDFRTEAFF.

CDR3 nucleotide sequence: TGTGCCAGCAGCTTGGCTCTCGGTTCTGAAGCTTTCTTT. This codes for CASSLALGSEAFF. The chain recombines TRBV7-3 with TRBJ1-1; D is unclear. Germline V CDR1 and CDR2: SGHTA, FQGTGA. The CDR3 length is 13 residues. V lost 3 bases to trimming and J lost 6 bases, with 11 bases between them.

This clonotype was seen just once. The rearrangement joins TRBV7-3 to TRBJ2-1; no clear D gene. From germline, CDR1 is SGHTA and CDR2 FQGTGA. The CDR3 has 11 residues. Trimming left V 5 bases short and J 6 bases short, with 5 bases between. This chain's CDR3 is CASSRGNEQFF. CDR3 nucleotide sequence: TGTGCCAGCAGCCGCGGCAATGAGCAGTTCTTC.

The genes are TRBV7-2 and TRBJ2-7, with D possibly called TRBD1 or TRBD2 (6 bases each). The CDR3 consists of 14 residues. V was pared by 0 bases and J by 2 bases, with 8 bases between. CDR1 is SGHTA, CDR2 FQGNSA, per germline. Written as DNA, the CDR3 is TGTGCCAGCAGCTTAGCGGGGGGCCCCTACGAGCAGTACTTC. Translated, it gives CASSLAGGPYEQYF.

In its sample, this clonotype was seen a few times. The genes are TRBV12-3 or TRBV12-4 and TRBJ1-1; D is unclear. The length of the CDR3 is 13 residues. V shed 6 bases and J shed 0 bases, with 8 bases lying between them. The CDR3 spells CASRRTLNTEAFF. The CDR3 coding sequence is TGTGCCAGCAGACGGACGTTGAACACTGAAGCTTTCTTT.

This clonotype has more than one count but fewer than ten. The CDR3 bases are TGTGCCAGCAGTCGAGCAGGGGGGAGAGAGCCCCAGCATTTT. Translation gives CASSRAGGREPQHF. V usage is TRBV11-3 and J usage is TRBJ1-5; 7 positions agree with TRBD1. V shed 6 bases, J shed 8 bases, and the junction held 10 bases outside the gene matches. Germline-derived CDR1 and CDR2 are SGHNT and YENEEA. There are 14 residues in the CDR3.

This clonotype was counted a few times. This chain uses TRBV24-1 with TRBJ2-7, with 7 nucleotides matching TRBD1. The length of the CDR3 is 17 residues. The J segment lost 3 bases and the V segment lost 5 bases, leaving 15 bases of the junction unmatched. Germline V gene lookup returns CDR1 KGHDR and CDR2 SFDVKD. The CDR3 region is CATSGGGRGGAGYEQYF. The CDR3 DNA is TGTGCCACCAGTGGAGGGGGTAGAGGGGGCGCAGGCTACGAGCAGTACTTC.

This clonotype has only a few counts. This sequence joins TRBV24-1 and TRBJ1-2, with TRBD1 matching 7 bases. Germline CDR1 and CDR2: KGHDR and SFDVKD. The trim removed 3 bases at V and 6 bases at J, leaving 6 bases unmatched. This CDR3 region has 14 residues. The CDR3 DNA reads as TGTGCCACCAGTGATCGGACAGGCGCGAATGGCTACACCTTC. Its protein is CATSDRTGANGYTF.